Listed below are T cell receptor beta chains from one sample, sequenced in a study of somatic mutations in cytotoxic T cells in rheumatoid arthritis. The repertoire was sequenced with immunoSEQ multiplex PCR; TCRdb's copy has only in-frame clones and lacks some. The table includes some 40,000 clones, roughly 80% detected once. The sequenced material came from CD8+ T cells sorted from blood. These receptors were taken from a man between 35 and 55 years old in good health. CDR3s include the opening cysteine and the closing phenylalanine or tryptophan. Fields, in order: CDR3 protein, CDR3 DNA, V gene, D gene, clone size, J gene. D genes are given only for firm matches. Size values are once, few and many counts, or a class for expanded clones, and some rows have none.

CASSPAGAAYGYTF TGTGCCAGCAGCCCCGCGGGGGCCGCCTATGGCTACACCTTC TRBV7-3 - - TRBJ1-2
CASSSVTDEQFF TGTGCCAGCAGTTCTGTGACAGATGAGCAGTTCTTC TRBV6-5 - - TRBJ2-1
CASSGSRQGLPNTGELFF TGTGCCAGCAGTGGATCTCGGCAGGGGCTTCCGAACACCGGGGAGCTGTTTTTT TRBV25-1 - - TRBJ2-2
CAWTRTDYHEQYF TGTGCCTGGACCAGGACTGATTATCACGAGCAGTACTTC TRBV30 - once TRBJ2-7
CALAGDGGELFF TGTGCCCTAGCGGGAGATGGCGGGGAGCTGTTTTTT TRBV7-2 TRBD2 - TRBJ2-2
CASSQVMRDEQFF TGCGCCAGCAGCCAGGTTATGCGGGATGAGCAGTTCTTC TRBV4-1 - once TRBJ2-1
CASSLEAFREIYNEQFF TGTGCCAGCAGCTTAGAGGCGTTTCGGGAGATATACAATGAGCAGTTCTTC TRBV7-6 - - TRBJ2-1
CASSESHSGFYGYTF TGTGCCAGCAGTGAATCCCATTCGGGGTTCTATGGCTACACCTTC TRBV6-1 - - TRBJ1-2
CASRGTGTYYEQYF TGTGCCAGCAGGGGTACCGGGACATACTACGAGCAGTACTTC TRBV2 - - TRBJ2-7
CASSTRDPGWETQYF TGTGCCAGCAGCACTCGGGACCCAGGGTGGGAGACCCAGTACTTC TRBV7-9 - - TRBJ2-5
CASSPGGNEQYF TGCGCCAGCAGCCCGGGGGGTAACGAGCAGTACTTC TRBV5-1 TRBD2 once TRBJ2-7
CASSLGREGPSGELFF TGTGCCAGCAGCTTAGGGCGGGAGGGCCCTTCCGGGGAGCTGTTTTTT TRBV11-3 TRBD2 - TRBJ2-2
CASSAWHGTYEQYF TGTGCCAGCAGTGCTTGGCACGGCACCTACGAGCAGTACTTC TRBV6-4 - - TRBJ2-7
CASRPRQDNQPQHF TGTGCCAGCAGACCCAGACAGGACAATCAGCCCCAGCATTTT TRBV28 - - TRBJ1-5
CASSQEGTGTGPYRQETQYF TGCGCCAGCAGCCAAGAAGGCACCGGGACAGGGCCCTACCGCCAAGAGACCCAGTACTTC TRBV4-1 TRBD1 - TRBJ2-5
CASSLVLAGVPNTGELFF TGCGCCAGCAGCTTGGTTCTAGCGGGAGTCCCGAACACCGGGGAGCTGTTTTTT TRBV5-1 TRBD2 once TRBJ2-2
CASSAGTGGGNTIYF TGCGCCAGCAGCGCCGGGACAGGGGGAGGAAACACCATATATTTT TRBV4-3 TRBD1 - TRBJ1-3